The 9 T cell receptor beta chains reported below all come from one sample, sequenced in a study of T cells expressing NK-cell markers. TCRdb re-analyzed the 5' RACE reads; it lists each CDR3 protein once, without DNA. This listing includes 500,000 to 700,000 distinct CDR3 sequences. Material: blood T cells: a sorted CD56 or NKG2C T cell subset, CD4+ or CD8+ T cells, or bulk PBMC T cells (not recorded which). The origin of the receptors is a man aged 18 to 30 in good health.

The rearrangement joins TRBV9 to TRBJ2-3; no DNA is available, so the TRBD2 call from TCRdb remains unchecked. This CDR3 is 16 amino acids long. Germline values: CDR1 SGDLS, CDR2 YYNGEE. CDR3 loop: CASSVATSESTDTQYF. The full variable domain, its missing parts supplied by reference TRBV9 and TRBJ2-3, is DSGVTQTPKHLITATGQRVTLRCSPRSGDLSVYWYQQSLDQGLQFLIQYYNGEERAKGNILERFSAQQFPDLHSELNLSSLELGDSALYFCASSVATSESTDTQYFGPGTRLTVL.

The chain employs TRBV12-3 or TRBV12-4 and TRBJ2-1; the D call of TRBD1 rests on TCRdb alone, since no DNA is present to check it. The CDR3 totals 14 residues. The CDR3 here is CASSLGQTYNEQFF.

The CDR3 loop is CASSQWTSVNNEQFF. The V and J genes are TRBV7-2 and TRBJ2-1; no DNA is available, so the TRBD2 call from TCRdb remains unchecked. CDR1 SGHTA and CDR2 FQGNSA come from the germline V gene. The CDR3 spans 15 residues.

This chain links TRBV7-6 with TRBJ2-7; TCRdb indicates TRBD1, and absent DNA this call remains unverified. The CDR3 is 15 residues long. Per germline, CDR1 SGHVS and CDR2 FNYEAQ. This CDR3 is CASSFRTGVSMEQYF.

The gene calls are TRBV24-1 and TRBJ1-6. CDR1 and CDR2 from the germline V gene are KGHDR and SFDVKD. There are 13 residues in the CDR3. The CDR3 reads CATSSSYNSPLHF.

The rearrangement uses TRBV20-1 and TRBJ2-5. Germline V gives CDR1 DFQATT, CDR2 SNEGSKA (reference sequence). This CDR3 has 13 residues. This chain's CDR3 is CSARDGMMGTQYF.

V gene TRBV7-8 combines with J gene TRBJ2-3; TCRdb calls TRBD2, which cannot be checked without DNA. The CDR3 sequence is 15 residues long. Germline lookup yields CDR1 SGHVS and CDR2 FQNEAQ. CDR3 sequence: CASSSTLAGIDTQYF.

J is TRBJ1-6 and V is TRBV12-3 or TRBV12-4. The CDR3 consists of 15 residues. The CDR3 sequence is CASSLTRSSDSPLHF.

The chain employs TRBV7-9 and TRBJ1-1; TCRdb names TRBD1, which stays unverified in the absence of DNA. The CDR3 has 15 residues. The germline V gene encodes CDR1 SEHNR and CDR2 FQNEAQ (reference sequence). CDR3 amino acids: CASSQNRGGNTEAFF.